This T cell receptor beta chain was retrieved from a study of Ad26.COV2.S vaccination and SARS-CoV-2 variants. About the study: It was the COV1001 Ad26.COV2.S trial arm that included the donor.

About this clone itself: The antigen is unknown.

Treatment of the sample: around 19 received Ad26.COV2.S at low or high dose, single or two shots; 5 received placebo; per-sample allocation not given. Collection of samples fell on day 63 after the first vaccine or placebo injection. Findings of the study overall: Recipients of either vaccine or placebo displayed similar breadth of non-spike TCRs. Possible underestimation of total T cell responses by the TCR breadth and depth analyses was noted.

Method: immunoSEQ multiplex PCR; TCRdb's copy keeps in-frame clones and lacks some. The sample consists of around 320,000 clones, about 85% of them appearing once. The receptor's source is a person between 18 and 65 years old who received the Ad26.COV2.S COVID-19 vaccine or a placebo. Sequenced material: peripheral blood, taken in a trial of Ad26.COV2.S vaccine versus placebo.

CDR3 sequence reads: CASSEALQGDTQYF. The DNA of the CDR3 is TGTGCCAGCAGTGAAGCCCTTCAGGGAGATACGCAGTATTTT. The chain has TRBV2 and TRBJ2-3; tentative D call: TRBD1 (5 bases). This CDR3 comprises 14 residues. Germline CDR1 is SNHLY and CDR2 is FYNNEI. Trimming shortened V by 0 bases and J by 5 bases, and 9 bases separated the two germline ends.